What follows is one T cell receptor beta chain and its context. The antigen is not known. The data originate from a study of CD8+CD57+ T cells in acquired aplastic anemia. Regarding the study as a whole: Common to patients and controls were twenty-nine CD8+ CDR3 sequences. Levels of CD8+ Simpson's diversity were not significantly distinct in patients versus controls.

Unmatched junction bases numbered 9, after V lost 8 bases and J lost 3 bases. This CDR3 has 14 residues. Germline V lookup: CDR1 ENHRY, CDR2 SYGVKD. Patients sequenced had flow cytometry evidence of CD8+CD57+ cell expansion. TCR beta VDJ and CDR3 profiles were obtained from a genomic DNA template. TCRdb processed the reads anew with MiXCR; each CDR3 protein has one entry. In the table there are 150,000 to 200,000 distinct CDR3 sequences, about two thirds of which are singletons. J is TRBJ2-7 and V is TRBV10-3; 8 positions match TRBD1. The sequenced material came from sorted CD4+, CD8+, or CD8+CD57+ T cells (not recorded which) from PBMCs. The receptor was isolated from a human donor with aplastic anemia. The CDR3: CAIGATGVSYEQYF. The CDR3 DNA reads as TGTGCCATCGGCGCGACAGGGGTGAGCTACGAGCAGTACTTC.